These 9 T cell receptor beta chains came from one sample sequenced in a study of glioma-infiltrating T cells. Using RNA template, CDR3s of TCR alpha and beta were amplified with iRepertoire arm-PCR. TCRdb re-analysed the multiplex PCR reads in MiXCR, keeping a single row per CDR3 protein. The top ten clones hold around 21% of a sample with fewer than 250,000 distinct CDR3 sequences, over 25% of them seen once. Material for sequencing was glioma tissue, nonneoplastic brain tissue, or PBMCs (not recorded which). Every receptor here comes from a human donor with low-grade glioma or glioblastoma, undergoing nonglioma brain surgery, or in good health (not recorded which).

This chain uses TRBV29-1 with TRBJ2-5; D remains ambiguous. The CDR3 has 14 residues. CDR1 and CDR2 (germline): SQVTM, ANQGSEA. The V end was cut by 8 bases, the J end by 1 base, with 17 bases between. CDR3 sequence: CSFVGRRTQETQYF. The CDR3 nucleotides are TGCAGCTTTGTCGGACGCCGAACCCAAGAGACCCAGTACTTC. The complete variable domain, with remaining parts taken from reference TRBV29-1 and TRBJ2-5, reads SAVISQKPSRDICQRGTSLTIQCQVDSQVTMMFWYRQQPGQSLTLIATANQGSEATYESGFVIDKFPISRPNLTFSTLTVSNMSPEDSSIYLCSFVGRRTQETQYFGPGTRLLVL.

This clonotype was recorded at least ten times. The chain joins TRBV20-1 to TRBJ1-2; D unclear. Germline CDR1 and CDR2: DFQATT and SNEGSKA (reference sequence). The V gene lost 4 bases and the J gene lost 3 bases, with 6 bases spanning the gap. This CDR3 spans 11 amino acids. CDR3 amino acids: CSATPHYGYTF. The CDR3 bases are TGCAGTGCTACCCCCCACTATGGCTACACCTTC.

Here the CDR3 reads CASSQTTGAPGEQYF. In DNA form, the CDR3 reads TGTGCCAGCAGCCAAACTACAGGGGCCCCGGGCGAGCAGTACTTC. V usage is TRBV3-1 and J usage is TRBJ2-7; 7 bases map to TRBD1. The J segment lost 6 bases and the V segment lost 2 bases, leaving 10 bases of the junction unmatched. Germline assignment: CDR1 LGHDT and CDR2 YNNKEL (reference sequence). CDR3 length: 15 amino acids.

This clonotype was found many times. V is TRBV7-2 and J is TRBJ2-1, with 14 bases lining up with TRBD2. Germline V gene data show CDR1 as SGHTA and CDR2 as FQGNSA. This CDR3 contains 17 residues. Trimming took 5 bases from V and 7 from J; bases not matched to a gene: 10. DNA of the CDR3: TGTGCCAGCAGCCCTGCGGGACTAGCGGGAGTGGGGAATGAGCAGTTCTTC. Translation gives CASSPAGLAGVGNEQFF.

V gene TRBV7-2 combines with J gene TRBJ2-1; no clear D. The CDR3 has 15 amino acids. V was shortened by 3 bases and J by 3 bases, with 12 bases between the two germline ends. Germline CDR1 SGHTA, CDR2 FQGNSA. This CDR3 reads CASSFIWIGYNEQFF. CDR3 coding DNA: TGTGCCAGCAGCTTTATCTGGATAGGCTACAATGAGCAGTTCTTC. The whole variable domain, filled in from reference TRBV7-2 and TRBJ2-1, reads GAGVSQSPSNKVTEKGKDVELRCDPISGHTALYWYRQSLGQGLEFLIYFQGNSAPDKSGLPSDRFSAERTGGSVSTLTIQRTQQEDSAVYLCASSFIWIGYNEQFFGPGTRLTVL.

This clonotype was found many times. This chain connects TRBV19 to TRBJ1-5; no firm D call. Trimming took 4 bases from V and 2 from J, leaving 9 bases between them. This CDR3 comprises 14 residues. CDR1 is LNHDA, CDR2 SQIVND, per germline (reference sequence). This chain's CDR3 is CASSTAGGNQPQHF. The CDR3 DNA follows: TGTGCCAGTAGTACCGCCGGGGGCAATCAGCCCCAGCATTTT.

A remark on this clonotype: This may be a read error: a much more frequent sequence differs by one nucleotide. The conserved phenylalanine or tryptophan normally closing the CDR3 is absent here, so this likely arose from a read error. The limits of the CDR3 on the DNA are not certain, so only TCRdb's listed CDR3 is given. The chain recombines TRBV5-8 with TRBJ2-1; TRBD1, the table's D call, was not compared with the DNA. Germline CDR1 reads SGHTS; CDR2 reads YDEGEE. A total of 12 residues make up the CDR3, ends included. The CDR3 region is CASSLVAGTLFL.

This clonotype occurred many times. The rearrangement joins TRBV5-4 to TRBJ2-3, with 7 bases that match TRBD1. CDR1 is SGHNT and CDR2 is YYREEE in the germline V gene (reference sequence). J gave up 6 bases and V 4 bases, and 8 bases lay outside the gene matches. This CDR3 contains 14 residues. DNA for the CDR3: TGTGCCAGCAGCACGGACAGGCCCCCCGATACGCAGTATTTT. Its protein product is CASSTDRPPDTQYF.

Concerning this clonotype: This may come from a read error, since a much larger clone is one base off. The genes are TRBV20-1 and TRBJ2-5; 7 bases are shared with TRBD1. The ends lost 5 bases at V and 5 bases at J; junction bases unmatched: 5. Per germline, CDR1 DFQATT and CDR2 SNEGSKA (reference sequence). The CDR3 contains 12 residues. The CDR3 DNA reads as TGCAGTGCTCTGACAGGGTCCGAGACCCAGTACTTC. Translation gives CSALTGSETQYF.